Each of the 27 T cell receptor beta chains below was sequenced from the same sample in a study of cytomegalovirus exposure and HLA in healthy donors. Amplification used 60 Vbeta primers and 13 Jbeta primers. Measured with immunoSEQ multiplex PCR; TCRdb has only the in-frame clones, and not every one. The data contain around 180,000 clones, more than 70% of them singletons. Sequences were obtained from PBMCs. The receptors here all came from a boy aged 5-17 years in good health and CMV-seronegative.

The V and J genes are TRBV9 and TRBJ1-1, with a weak D call TRBD1 (5 bases). CDR1 and CDR2 (germline): SGDLS, YYNGEE. The CDR3 has 14 residues. Trimming removed 0 bases from V and 11 bases from J, with 17 bases in between. DNA of the CDR3: TGTGCCAGCAGCGTAGATGGGGCTAAGTCCTGGGCTTTCTTT. Its protein product is CASSVDGAKSWAFF.

This clone appeared a single time. This rearrangement joins TRBV2 to TRBJ2-1; no definite D call. The germline V gene encodes CDR1 SNHLY and CDR2 FYNNEI. V lost 6 bases to trimming and J lost 9 bases, with 15 bases between them. The CDR3 contains 13 residues. The DNA for the CDR3 is TGTGCCAGCAGGTCTAGTAATCTGGGTGAGCAGTTCTTC. Protein sequence: CASRSSNLGEQFF.

The rearrangement links TRBV7-9 to TRBJ1-4; D unresolved. Germline-derived CDR1 and CDR2 are SEHNR and FQNEAQ (reference sequence). Trimming took 4 bases from V and 4 from J, leaving 13 bases between them. The CDR3 extends over 15 amino acids. CDR3 bases: TGTGCCAGCAGCTACCCCGTCGACAATAATGAAAAACTGTTTTTT. Translated: CASSYPVDNNEKLFF.

The CDR3 spells CAWSVGRVSRVNIQYF. CDR3 DNA: TGTGCCTGGAGTGTGGGGAGGGTATCGAGGGTAAACATTCAGTACTTC. The chain carries TRBV30 and TRBJ2-4; 7 bases fit TRBD2. With V trimmed by 0 bases and J by 6 bases, 11 bases remained unmatched. Looked up from germline, CDR1 is GTSNPN and CDR2 is SVGIG (reference sequence). This CDR3 has 16 residues. Using reference TRBV30 and TRBJ2-4 for the parts outside the CDR3, the full variable domain is SQTIHQWPATLVQPVGSPLSLECTVEGTSNPNLYWYRQAAGRGLQLLFYSVGIGQISSEVPQNLSASRPQDRQFILSSKKLLLSDSGFYLCAWSVGRVSRVNIQYFGAGTRLSVL.

The V and J genes are TRBV7-2 and TRBJ1-3; TRBD1 is a possible D gene (5 bases). V was pared by 3 bases and J by 4 bases, with 16 bases between. The germline V gene encodes CDR1 SGHTA and CDR2 FQGNSA. This CDR3 region has 16 residues. In DNA, the CDR3 is TGTGCCAGCAGCTTCCGCACCACTACAGGCGGAAACACCATATATTTT. Protein product: CASSFRTTTGGNTIYF.

V is TRBV7-9 and J is TRBJ2-5; 8 nucleotides match TRBD1. The CDR3 runs 14 residues. The germline V gene has CDR1 SEHNR and CDR2 FQNEAQ (reference sequence). Germline trimming cut 5 bases from V and 3 bases from J; bases unmatched to any gene: 5. The CDR3: CASSLAGGEETQYF. Written as DNA, the CDR3 is TGTGCCAGCAGCCTCGCAGGGGGCGAAGAGACCCAGTACTTC.

V and J are TRBV29-1 and TRBJ1-5; 8 nucleotides agree with TRBD1. CDR3 length: 22 residues. Germline-derived CDR1 and CDR2 are SQVTM and ANQGSEA. Trimming at V came to 7 bases and at J to 0 bases, leaving 29 bases not matched to a gene. This CDR3 reads CSAPASSGGHMVPSYSNQPQHF. CDR3 DNA: TGCAGCGCCCCGGCTTCCTCAGGGGGCCATATGGTCCCCTCATATAGCAATCAGCCCCAGCATTTT.

This clone was counted between two and nine times. CDR3 DNA: TGTGCCTGGAGTGTGACCAGGGTAGGTGCTTTCTTT. Its translation: CAWSVTRVGAFF. J is TRBJ1-1 and V is TRBV30; D is perhaps TRBD1 (5 bases). Germline V gives CDR1 GTSNPN, CDR2 SVGIG (reference sequence). CDR3 size: 12 residues. Trimming cost V 0 bases and J 11 bases, with 13 bases left between them.

The chain employs TRBV30 and TRBJ2-1; D uncertain. This CDR3 contains 11 residues. Trimming took 5 bases from V and 3 from J, leaving 5 bases between them. Germline assignment: CDR1 GTSNPN and CDR2 SVGIG (reference sequence). CDR3 residues: CAWRIYNEQFF. DNA of the CDR3: TGTGCCTGGCGTATCTACAATGAGCAGTTCTTC. Full variable domain (missing parts from reference TRBV30 and TRBJ2-1): SQTIHQWPATLVQPVGSPLSLECTVEGTSNPNLYWYRQAAGRGLQLLFYSVGIGQISSEVPQNLSASRPQDRQFILSSKKLLLSDSGFYLCAWRIYNEQFFGPGTRLTVL.

This chain uses TRBV9 with TRBJ2-1, with 9 bases aligning to TRBD1. Germline assignment: CDR1 SGDLS and CDR2 YYNGEE. Trimming took 6 bases from V and 2 from J; bases not matched to a gene: 9. This CDR3 spans 16 amino acids. The CDR3 sequence is CASNSGGDRAYNEQFF. DNA of the CDR3: TGTGCCAGCAACTCCGGAGGGGACAGGGCCTACAATGAGCAGTTCTTC.

The chain couples TRBV7-9 to TRBJ1-5; D unresolved. V dropped 5 bases and J dropped 4 bases, with 9 bases sitting between them. Germline CDR1 SEHNR, CDR2 FQNEAQ (reference sequence). This CDR3 has 13 amino acids. CDR3 amino acids: CASSETPNQPQHF. The CDR3 DNA sequence: TGTGCCAGCAGCGAAACTCCAAATCAGCCCCAGCATTTT.

J is TRBJ2-5 and V is TRBV5-6; the D gene is possibly TRBD1 (6 bases). V shed 0 bases and J shed 5 bases, with 17 bases lying between them. In germline, CDR1 is SGHDT, CDR2 YYEEEE. The CDR3 contains 16 residues. The CDR3 sequence is CASSLVFRGVGETQYF. CDR3 DNA sequence: TGTGCCAGCAGCTTGGTATTCAGGGGAGTTGGGGAGACCCAGTACTTC.

The chain links TRBV7-9 to TRBJ1-2; a weak D match, TRBD1 (6 bases). V gave up 4 bases and J gave up 8 bases, with 17 bases separating them. Germline CDR1 and CDR2: SEHNR and FQNEAQ (reference sequence). This CDR3 has 14 residues. Here the CDR3 reads CASSSPDRSGGYTF. The CDR3 nucleotides are TGTGCCAGCAGCTCCCCAGACAGGAGCGGCGGCTACACCTTC.

The chain has TRBV30 and TRBJ1-5; unclear D gene. CDR3 size: 15 residues. The germline gives CDR1 GTSNPN, CDR2 SVGIG (reference sequence). The V gene lost 1 base and the J gene lost 0 bases, with 10 bases spanning the gap. In DNA form, the CDR3 reads TGTGCCTGGAGTGCCCTAGACGGTAGCAATCAGCCCCAGCATTTT. Amino acids: CAWSALDGSNQPQHF.

The V and J genes are TRBV5-4 and TRBJ2-5; D remains ambiguous. Germline values: CDR1 SGHNT, CDR2 YYREEE (reference sequence). Trimming shortened V by 0 bases and J by 0 bases, and 6 bases separated the two germline ends. This CDR3 is built from 14 residues. This CDR3 reads CASSLVSYQETQYF. The CDR3 nucleotides read TGTGCCAGCAGCTTGGTTTCGTACCAAGAGACCCAGTACTTC.

The chain uses TRBV6-5 and TRBJ1-5; D perhaps matches TRBD1 (6 bases). The germline V gene has CDR1 MNHEY and CDR2 SVGAGI. The CDR3 runs to 15 residues. V was trimmed by 6 bases and J by 0 bases, leaving 12 bases between them. CDR3 in DNA: TGTGCCAGCAGAAAGACAGGTTATAGCAATCAGCCCCAGCATTTT. Residues: CASRKTGYSNQPQHF.

The chain recombines TRBV7-9 with TRBJ2-2; 8 bases match TRBD1. The CDR3 runs 15 residues. CDR1 and CDR2 from the germline V gene are SEHNR and FQNEAQ (reference sequence). V lost 8 bases, J lost 5 bases, and 10 bases stayed unmatched. This CDR3 is CASETGAFGTGELFF. In nucleotides, the CDR3 is TGTGCCAGCGAGACAGGGGCCTTTGGGACCGGGGAGCTGTTTTTT.

J is TRBJ1-2 and V is TRBV28; 9 bases map to TRBD1. CDR1 MDHEN and CDR2 SYDVKM come from the germline V gene. Trimming at V came to 9 bases and at J to 3 bases, leaving 8 bases not matched to a gene. CDR3 length: 14 amino acids. As DNA, the CDR3 is TGTGCCAGTAGCGGGACAGGGATCGACTATGGCTACACCTTC. Its translation is CASSGTGIDYGYTF.

This chain joins TRBV9 and TRBJ2-3, with 12 bases matching TRBD2. With V trimmed by 5 bases and J by 4 bases, 5 bases remained unmatched. The CDR3 covers 15 residues. The germline CDR1 and CDR2 sequences are SGDLS and YYNGEE. The CDR3, as DNA: TGTGCCAGCAGTCCTAGCGGGAGGGCCGCAGATACGCAGTATTTT. Translating it yields CASSPSGRAADTQYF.

The V gene is TRBV30, the J gene TRBJ1-4, with unresolved D. Trimming stripped 3 bases from V and 0 bases from J, with 8 bases between. The CDR3 extends over 14 amino acids. Germline V lookup: CDR1 GTSNPN, CDR2 SVGIG (reference sequence). This CDR3 reads CAWRGRATNEKLFF. The DNA of the CDR3 is TGTGCCTGGAGAGGGCGGGCAACTAATGAAAAACTGTTTTTT.

This clone was picked up one time. The chain recombines TRBV5-1 with TRBJ2-2, with TRBD2 matching over 15 bases. This CDR3 has 17 amino acids. The V and J ends lost 5 bases and 5 bases, in that order; junction bases with no gene match: 7. The germline CDR1 and CDR2 sequences are SGHRS and YFSETQ. CDR3 in amino acids: CASSPGLAGGGTGELFF. The CDR3, as DNA: TGCGCCAGCAGTCCGGGACTAGCGGGAGGTGGAACCGGGGAGCTGTTTTTT.

The CDR3 region is CASSLVSGVTDTQYF. In nucleotides, the CDR3 is TGTGCCAGCAGCTTGGTTAGCGGGGTCACAGATACGCAGTATTTT. The chain joins TRBV5-4 to TRBJ2-3; 8 bases align to TRBD2. The trim removed 0 bases at V and 2 bases at J, leaving 2 bases unmatched. CDR3 length: 15 residues. Per the germline V gene, CDR1 is SGHNT and CDR2 is YYREEE (reference sequence).

The rearrangement uses TRBV27 and TRBJ2-7; 8 bases are shared with TRBD1. Germline lookup yields CDR1 MNHEY and CDR2 SMNVEV (reference sequence). V was pared by 5 bases and J by 2 bases, with 8 bases of the junction left unmatched. The CDR3 contains 15 residues. CDR3 protein: CASSLRGTGPYEQYF. The DNA for the CDR3 is TGTGCCAGCAGTCTGAGAGGGACAGGACCCTACGAGCAGTACTTC.

The chain has TRBV18 and TRBJ1-1; TRBD1 matches at 10 bases. V lost 3 bases, J lost 0 bases, and 7 bases stayed unmatched. Germline assignment: CDR1 KGHSH and CDR2 LQKENI. This CDR3 spans 17 amino acids. CDR3 protein: CASSPSGTGAMNTEAFF. DNA for the CDR3: TGTGCCAGCTCACCCTCAGGGACAGGGGCGATGAACACTGAAGCTTTCTTT.

The V call is TRBV7-2, the J call TRBJ2-1; D remains ambiguous. CDR1 and CDR2 from the germline V gene are SGHTA and FQGNSA. V was cut by 0 bases and J by 2 bases, with 8 bases left in between. The CDR3 has 15 residues. The CDR3 spells CASSLAQNTYNEQFF. As DNA, the CDR3 is TGTGCCAGCAGCTTAGCGCAGAACACCTACAATGAGCAGTTCTTC.

The V call is TRBV7-3, the J call TRBJ1-2, with 10 bases aligning to TRBD1. Germline CDR1 is SGHTA and CDR2 is FQGTGA. CDR3 length: 15 amino acids. J lost 4 bases, V lost 4 bases, and 6 bases had no gene match. CDR3 nucleotide sequence: TGTGCCAGCAGCTACGGGACAGGGGAAGGCTATGGCTACACCTTC. Translation: CASSYGTGEGYGYTF. The whole variable domain, filled in from reference TRBV7-3 and TRBJ1-2, reads GAGVSQTPSNKVTEKGKYVELRCDPISGHTALYWYRQSLGQGPEFLIYFQGTGAADDSGLPNDRFFAVRPEGSVSTLKIQRTERGDSAVYLCASSYGTGEGYGYTFGSGTRLTVV.

This clone was seen only a few times. This chain uses TRBV9 with TRBJ1-4; 7 nucleotides line up with TRBD1. From germline, CDR1 is SGDLS and CDR2 YYNGEE. Losses at the gene ends were 4 bases for V and 7 bases for J; bases not matched to a gene: 7. The CDR3 contains 14 residues. The CDR3 loop is CASSPRQGGEKLFF. The CDR3 DNA is TGTGCCAGCAGCCCTCGACAGGGAGGTGAAAAACTGTTTTTT.